This T cell receptor (beta chain) was recorded in a study of regulatory T cells in long-lasting Graves disease. Study-level findings and limits: Favoring TRBV28, TRBJ1-2 and TRBJ2-5 was a feature seen in persistent disease.

This clonotype came up a few times. Its antigen is unknown. Arm-PCR with iRepertoire HTBI primers amplified the CDR3 regions for these TCR beta libraries. TCRdb re-called the multiplex PCR reads with MiXCR, one entry per CDR3 protein. The sample holds 400,000 to 500,000 distinct CDR3 sequences, under 15% seen once. Time point given: newly diagnosed GD, antithyroid drugs for less than 3 months. RNA from PBMCs was the source of the TCR library. This CDR3 is 12 amino acids long. J gave up 8 bases and V 4 bases, and 1 base lay outside the gene matches. The germline V gene has CDR1 KGHDR and CDR2 SFDVKD. This sample was also put to use in a study of T cells in Graves' hyperthyroidism and ophthalmopathy. That work states: Exclusion of patients followed from uncontrolled infection, other autoimmune disease, pregnancy or lactation. Using the HTBI primer set, a first-round RT-PCR was run on the TCR CDR3.

The sequence was collected from a young woman with Graves disease. The input for sequencing was peripheral blood mononuclear cells (PBMCs), taken at new diagnosis, from a patient treated with antithyroid drugs. The J gene is TRBJ1-2, the V gene TRBV24-1; 9 bases agree with TRBD1. The chain's CDR3 is CATSEGQGGYTF. The CDR3 nucleotides read TGTGCCACCAGTGAGGGACAGGGCGGCTACACCTTC.